This is a list of T cell receptor beta chains from one sample in a study of T cell changes during pregnancy in multiple sclerosis. The table came from immunoSEQ multiplex PCR; TCRdb's copy has only in-frame clones and leaves some out. The data hold approximately 92,000 clones, with about 92% observed a single time. The sequencing here drew on peripheral blood, taken in the first trimester of pregnancy. Receptor source: a female donor with multiple sclerosis, enrolled in a pregnancy study. CDR3s include the opening cysteine and the closing phenylalanine or tryptophan. D genes are given only for firm matches. Only part of the rows carry a size: once, few, many, or a class if the clone is expanded.

>once|.|TRBV9|TRBJ2-1
TGTGCCAGCAGCGTACCCAACTTAGAGCAGTTCTTC
CASSVPNLEQFF
>.|.|TRBV30|TRBJ2-5
TGTGCCTGGGGGGGCCGAGAGACCCAGTACTTC
CAWGGRETQYF
>.|TRBD2|TRBV5-1|TRBJ2-1
TGCGCCAGCAGCTCCAGACTAGCGGGAGGGTCAGTATTCAGTGAGCAGTTCTTC
CASSSRLAGGSVFSEQFF
>.|TRBD1|TRBV19|TRBJ1-1
TGTGCCAGTAGACCGCGGGACAGGGGAAGCACTGAAGCTTTCTTT
CASRPRDRGSTEAFF
>.|TRBD2|TRBV7-2|TRBJ2-2
TGTGCCAGCAGCCTAGCGGGAGGCCTTAACACCGGGGAGCTGTTTTTT
CASSLAGGLNTGELFF
>.|TRBD1|TRBV19|TRBJ1-5
TGTGCCAGTAGTATTGGACAGGGGGAGGATCAGCCCCAGCATTTT
CASSIGQGEDQPQHF
>.|TRBD1|TRBV2|TRBJ1-5
TGTGCCAGCAGTGTTCGGGACAGGAGGGTTGATCAGCCCCAGCATTTT
CASSVRDRRVDQPQHF
>.|.|TRBV7-6|TRBJ2-2
TGTGCCAGCAGCTTAGAGTTTACAACCACCCTGGGGGGGCTGTTTTTT
CASSLEFTTTLGGLFF
>.|TRBD1|TRBV19|TRBJ2-7
TGTGCCAGTAGTACGGGACAGGGGCTAAGCTCCTACGAGCAGTACTTC
CASSTGQGLSSYEQYF
>.|.|TRBV27|TRBJ1-1
TGTGCCAGCAGTTTAAGGCCCCCGGGAAACACTGAAGCTTTCTTT
CASSLRPPGNTEAFF
>.|TRBD1|TRBV5-1|TRBJ1-1
TGCGCCAGCAGCGAGAAACCGGGACAGGGAAAATACACTGAAGCTTTCTTT
CASSEKPGQGKYTEAFF
>.|TRBD2|TRBV7-8|TRBJ2-7
TGTGCCAGCAGCCGACCTAGCGGGTCCTACGAGCAGTACTTC
CASSRPSGSYEQYF
>.|.|TRBV28|TRBJ1-1
TGTGCCAGCAGTTTAGGGACAAAGTTGGCTTTCTTT
CASSLGTKLAFF
>.|TRBD2|TRBV19|TRBJ2-4
TGTGCCAGTCGCGGGACTAGCCAAAACATTCAGTACTTC
CASRGTSQNIQYF
>once|TRBD2|TRBV2|TRBJ2-1
TGTGCCAGCGGGAGGGAGGTGAATGAGCAGTTCTTC
CASGREVNEQFF
>.|TRBD2|TRBV10-3|TRBJ2-7
TGTGCCATCAGGAAGGGGACTAGCGGGGGGGACGAGCAGTACTTC
CAIRKGTSGGDEQYF
>few|.|TRBV9|TRBJ2-3
TGTGCCAGCAGCGTAGTACCGGTGGATACGCAGTATTTT
CASSVVPVDTQYF
>.|.|TRBV2|TRBJ1-5
TGTGCCAGCAAATATGGGCTTCAGCCCCAGCATTTT
CASKYGLQPQHF
>once|.|TRBV15|TRBJ2-3
TGTGCCACCAGCAGAGATCGCAGGGCCCAGGGGACGCAGTATTTT
CATSRDRRAQGTQYF
>.|.|TRBV10-3|TRBJ1-5
TGTGCCATCAGTGAAGCGGGGGCCACTTATCAGCCCCAGCATTTT
CAISEAGATYQPQHF
>.|TRBD2|TRBV15|TRBJ2-5
TGTGCCACTTCTCGGAGCGGGAGAGAAGAGACCCAGTACTTC
CATSRSGREETQYF
>.|TRBD2|TRBV5-1|TRBJ2-5
TGCGCCAGCAGCCCCGGATCGCCCCGACTAGCGAAACAAGAGACCCAGTACTTC
CASSPGSPRLAKQETQYF
>few|TRBD1|TRBV5-1|TRBJ2-7
TGCGCCAGCAGCTTGGCCCAGGGACAGGGGGCAAGGGAGCAGTACTTC
CASSLAQGQGAREQYF
>.|.|TRBV10-3|TRBJ2-1
TGTGCCATCAGTGAGTCAGGGGCCAAAGGGTGGCAGTTCTTC
CAISESGAKGWQFF